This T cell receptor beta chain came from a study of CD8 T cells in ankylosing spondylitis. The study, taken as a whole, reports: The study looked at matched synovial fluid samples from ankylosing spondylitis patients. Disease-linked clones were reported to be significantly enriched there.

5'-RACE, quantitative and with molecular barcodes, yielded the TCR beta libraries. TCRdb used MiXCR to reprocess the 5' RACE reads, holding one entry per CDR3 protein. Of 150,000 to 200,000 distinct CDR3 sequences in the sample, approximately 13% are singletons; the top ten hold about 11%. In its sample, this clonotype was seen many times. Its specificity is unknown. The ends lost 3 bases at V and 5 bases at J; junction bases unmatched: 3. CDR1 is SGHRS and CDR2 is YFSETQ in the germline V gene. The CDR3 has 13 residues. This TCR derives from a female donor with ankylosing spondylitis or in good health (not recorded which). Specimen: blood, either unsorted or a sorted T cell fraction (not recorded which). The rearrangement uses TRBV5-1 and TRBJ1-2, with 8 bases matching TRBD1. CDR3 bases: TGCGCCAGCAGCTCCCGGACAGGGTATGGCTACACCTTC. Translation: CASSSRTGYGYTF.